The clone carrying this T cell receptor beta chain was seen ten or more times. This sample stems from a study of Graves' ophthalmopathy and Graves' hyperthyroidism. Between the trimmed V and J ends, which lost 7 bases and 0 bases, there was a span of 12 bases. Looked up from germline, CDR1 is MNHNY and CDR2 is SVGAGI (reference sequence). This CDR3 region has 14 residues. Amplified TCR beta CDR3 regions were obtained using RNA transcripts as template. An opening RT-PCR round employed HTBI primers and preceded a second-round multiplex PCR. Each CDR3 protein gets one entry after TCRdb re-called the multiplex PCR reads with MiXCR. The table includes hundreds of thousands of distinct CDR3 sequences, about two fifths detected once.

The sequence was collected from an adult man with Graves' ophthalmopathy. V and J are TRBV6-6 and TRBJ1-1, with no clear D. The specimen sequenced was peripheral blood. CDR3 in DNA: TGTGCCAGCACCCGACCGGGATTGAACACTGAAGCTTTCTTT. Its translation is CASTRPGLNTEAFF.